This T cell receptor beta chain is from a study of patients and donors after allogeneic stem cell transplantation. This CDR3 contains 15 residues. The germline V and J ends were trimmed by 5 bases and 7 bases, with 18 bases remaining between them. Germline V lookup: CDR1 LGHNA, CDR2 YNFKEQ. MiXCR was run by TCRdb on the RT-PCR reads, yielding one entry per CDR3 protein. The sample lists about 210,000 distinct CDR3 sequences, less than 50% occurring once. The chain employs TRBV4-2 and TRBJ2-1; D may be TRBD1 or TRBD2 (5 bases each). This TCR was recovered from a human donor who was either an allogeneic HSCT recipient or a stem cell or donor lymphocyte infusion donor (not recorded which). It is not recorded whose cells these are; they may come from a transplant donor. Sequencing was done on a sample of blood, either unsorted or a sorted T cell fraction (not recorded which). CDR3 DNA sequence: TGTGCCAGCAGCTCGCCAGGGCTTTCGGGGAATGAGCAGTTCTTC. The encoded protein is CASSSPGLSGNEQFF.